Listed below are T cell receptor beta chains from one sample, sequenced in a study of OX40 agonist ivuxolimab in advanced cancers. Clones were sequenced by immunoSEQ multiplex PCR, and TCRdb holds only the in-frame ones, with some missing. The data contain 40,000 or so clones, around 90% of them singletons. Sequencing used CD4+ or CD8+ T cells sorted from blood, obtained in a trial of the OX40 agonist ivuxolimab. These receptors were obtained from an adult with an advanced solid tumor such as melanoma, head and neck, liver or kidney cancer. Each CDR3 is given with its conserved first and last residue. A D gene is named only where the DNA matches it firmly. Only part of the rows carry a size: once, few, many, or a class if the clone is expanded.

j_call | clone_size | v_call | d_call | cdr3_nt | cdr3_aa
TRBJ1-1 | NA | TRBV29-1 | TRBD1 | TGCAGCGTTGAAGACTACAGGGGCTCTGAAGCTTTCTTT | CSVEDYRGSEAFF
TRBJ2-5 | NA | TRBV11-1 | TRBD1 | TGTGCCAGCAGCCGAGGGACAGGGAAAGAGACCCAGTACTTC | CASSRGTGKETQYF
TRBJ2-7 | NA | TRBV7-2 | NA | TGTGCCAGCAGCGCCGGACGTGGAGGCGGTTCCTACGAGCAGTACTTC | CASSAGRGGGSYEQYF
TRBJ2-2 | NA | TRBV11-2 | NA | TGTGCCAGCAGCTTAGTCTACACCGGGGAGCTGTTTTTT | CASSLVYTGELFF
TRBJ2-2 | NA | TRBV14 | TRBD1 | TGTGCCAGCAGCCAATTTCAGGGGGCCTCCGGGGAGCTGTTTTTT | CASSQFQGASGELFF
TRBJ1-1 | NA | TRBV4-2 | NA | TGTGCCAGCAGCCAATCTCCGACGAGGAACACTGAAGCTTTCTTT | CASSQSPTRNTEAFF
TRBJ2-3 | NA | TRBV5-1 | TRBD1 | TGCGCCAGCAGCTCGGGGACAGGGGCAGGCACAGATACGCAGTATTTT | CASSSGTGAGTDTQYF
TRBJ1-1 | NA | TRBV7-3 | NA | TGTGCCAGCAGCTTAAGCGGCAGCCTTAACACTGAAGCTTTCTTT | CASSLSGSLNTEAFF
TRBJ2-3 | NA | TRBV5-4 | TRBD2 | TGTGCCAGCAGCTTGGGAAGCGGGGGGACTGGAAGGGAGCAGTATTTT | CASSLGSGGTGREQYF
TRBJ1-6 | few | TRBV27 | NA | TGTGCCAGCAGTTTAGCCCAGGGTCGTGCACCCCTCCACTTT | CASSLAQGRAPLHF
TRBJ1-1 | NA | TRBV18 | TRBD1 | TGTGCCAGCTCACTCGACAGGGGGCGGGACACTGAAGCTTTCTTT | CASSLDRGRDTEAFF
TRBJ2-5 | NA | TRBV11-3 | NA | TGTGCCAGCAGTGGGGAGACCCAGTACTTC | CASSGETQYF
TRBJ2-3 | NA | TRBV29-1 | NA | TGCAGCGTCCGGGACCCCTTTAGCACAGATACGCAGTATTTT | CSVRDPFSTDTQYF
TRBJ2-1 | NA | TRBV5-4 | NA | TGTGCCAGCAGCTACGGACGCAGCACTGAGCAGTTCTTC | CASSYGRSTEQFF
TRBJ2-5 | NA | TRBV9 | NA | TGTGCCAGCAGCGTAGGAGGCAGGGAGGAAGAGACCCAGTACTTC | CASSVGGREEETQYF
TRBJ1-1 | NA | TRBV18 | TRBD1 | TGTGCCAGCTCGGCCGGGACAGGGGTTTCTCACACTGAAGCTTTCTTT | CASSAGTGVSHTEAFF
TRBJ1-1 | NA | TRBV6-5 | TRBD1 | TGTGCCAGCAGTTCGGGACAGGGCTGGAACACTGAAGCTTTCTTT | CASSSGQGWNTEAFF
TRBJ1-4 | NA | TRBV19 | NA | TGTGCCAGTAGTTTTAAGGGGGCAACTAATGAAAAACTGTTTTTT | CASSFKGATNEKLFF
TRBJ2-7 | NA | TRBV7-9 | TRBD1 | TGTGCCAGCAGACATACAGGGGGCGGCGAGCAGTACTTC | CASRHTGGGEQYF
TRBJ2-3 | NA | TRBV7-9 | NA | TGTGCCAGCAGCTTAGGACAGCTTAGCACAGATACGCAGTATTTT | CASSLGQLSTDTQYF
TRBJ2-1 | NA | TRBV19 | TRBD1 | TGTGCCAGTAGTATAGGGGACAGGGATAACAATGAGCAGTTCTTC | CASSIGDRDNNEQFF
TRBJ1-1 | once | TRBV11-3 | NA | TGTGCCAGCAGCCAGGCGGGGTTGGGGAACACTGAAGCTTTCTTT | CASSQAGLGNTEAFF
TRBJ1-3 | NA | TRBV30 | NA | TGTGCCTGGAGTGAGCGGAGTATCTCTGGAAACACCATATATTTT | CAWSERSISGNTIYF
TRBJ1-2 | NA | TRBV11-3 | NA | TGTGCCAGCAGCTGGGCCGGACGTGGGTATGGCTACACCTTC | CASSWAGRGYGYTF
TRBJ2-3 | NA | TRBV7-2 | NA | TGTGCCAGCAGCTTAGTTTCGAGCAGGAGCTGGGATACGCAGTATTTT | CASSLVSSRSWDTQYF
TRBJ2-3 | NA | TRBV6-5 | NA | TGTGCCAGCAGGGGGTGGGGCCCGGGCACAGATACGCAGTATTTT | CASRGWGPGTDTQYF
TRBJ1-5 | NA | TRBV21-1 | NA | TGTGCCATTGACCGGGACAGGGTCGCGCCCCAGCATTTT | CAIDRDRVAPQHF
TRBJ2-7 | NA | TRBV5-1 | NA | TGCGCCAGCAGCTTGGGAGTAAGGGCCTACGAGCAGTACTTC | CASSLGVRAYEQYF
TRBJ2-3 | NA | TRBV10-3 | TRBD1 | TGTGCCATCAGTCCGGGACAGAACACAGATACGCAGTATTTT | CAISPGQNTDTQYF
TRBJ2-3 | NA | TRBV7-6 | NA | TGTGCCAGCAGCTTATTCTACAGCACAGATACGCAGTATTTT | CASSLFYSTDTQYF
TRBJ2-7 | NA | TRBV11-3 | NA | TGTGCCAGCAGCCAGATAACCTACGAGCAGTACTTC | CASSQITYEQYF
TRBJ2-7 | NA | TRBV6-6 | NA | TGTGCCAGCAGTTACGGGCAGGGTGGTTGGCAGTACTTC | CASSYGQGGWQYF
TRBJ2-5 | NA | TRBV7-2 | TRBD2 | TGTGCCAGCAGCTTAGCCCCTCCGGGACTAGCGGGGGGCCAGGAGACCCAGTACTTC | CASSLAPPGLAGGQETQYF
TRBJ2-7 | NA | TRBV6-6 | NA | TGTGCCAGCAGTTACTCGAGTCGGTTCGCCTACGAGCAGTACTTC | CASSYSSRFAYEQYF
TRBJ2-2 | NA | TRBV11-3 | NA | TGTGCCAGCGGGGGAAGGAGGACCGGGGAGCTGTTTTTT | CASGGRRTGELFF
TRBJ2-1 | once | TRBV11-2 | TRBD2 | TGTGCCAGCAGCTTAGAAACCCCTAGCGGGGCCCCTGAGCAGTTCTTC | CASSLETPSGAPEQFF
TRBJ2-2 | NA | TRBV19 | TRBD2 | TGTGCCAGTAGGAGGACTAGCGGGGCGGCCGGGGAGCTGTTTTTT | CASRRTSGAAGELFF
TRBJ2-1 | NA | TRBV9 | TRBD1 | TGTGCCAGCAGCGTAGGGGTGACAGGGTCCTACAATGAGCAGTTCTTC | CASSVGVTGSYNEQFF
TRBJ2-5 | NA | TRBV5-1 | NA | TGCGCCAGCAGCTTGGATTTCCGGGGGGCCCAAGAGACCCAGTACTTC | CASSLDFRGAQETQYF
TRBJ2-1 | once | TRBV7-9 | NA | TGTGCCAGCAGCTTAACGGGGGGCGCGGGAAGAAATGAGCAGTTCTTC | CASSLTGGAGRNEQFF
TRBJ2-3 | NA | TRBV29-1 | NA | TGCAGCGTTGGAGGTCCCACAGATACGCAGTATTTT | CSVGGPTDTQYF
TRBJ1-4 | NA | TRBV7-8 | TRBD1 | TGTGCCAGCAGCTTAGATGGGACAGAAAACGAAAAACTGTTTTTT | CASSLDGTENEKLFF